The present T cell receptor (beta chain) was sequenced within a study of blood T cells in healthy people across ages. This clonotype was seen a few times. Antigen specificity is unknown. Combining a sample-barcoded 5' primer with a J-beta primer mix, a second PCR ran for about 7 to 11 cycles. Via MiXCR, TCRdb re-called the 5' RACE reads, giving one row per CDR3 protein. The table shows under 2 million distinct CDR3 sequences, with about 31% occurring only once. Study-wide results and caveats: Donor CMV status was unknown, possibly confounding expanded clonotype changes.

Deletions cut 3 bases from V and 2 bases from J, with 14 bases between. This CDR3 comprises 16 residues. Germline V gene lookup returns CDR1 SGHAT and CDR2 FQNNGV. This chain joins TRBV11-2 and TRBJ2-1; weak D call: TRBD2 (7 bases). The sequence was collected from a woman between 25 and 40 years old in good health. Sequencing input: blood. The CDR3 loop reads CASSLRGGRAYNEQFF. CDR3 in DNA: TGTGCCAGCAGCTTGAGGGGGGGGAGGGCCTACAATGAGCAGTTCTTC.